A selection of T cell receptor beta chains follows, all from one sample in a study of cytomegalovirus exposure and HLA in healthy donors. The data were produced by immunoSEQ multiplex PCR, yet TCRdb's version contains in-frame clones alone and is incomplete. The sample contains 250,000 to 300,000 clones, over 90% of which appear only once. Sequenced input: PBMCs. These TCRs come from a girl aged 2-10 years in good health and CMV-seronegative. Each CDR3 is given with its conserved first and last residue. The D gene is left open where the match is weak. The size of a clone is reported for some rows only, either as once, few or many, or as a class for expanded clones.

CDR3 DNA: TGTGCCAGCGGAACAGGGGGAACCGGGGAGCTGTTTTTT
CDR3 protein: CASGTGGTGELFF
clone size: .
J gene: TRBJ2-2
D gene: .
V gene: TRBV21-1

CDR3 DNA: TGTGCCAGCTCACCTCCGGGACAGGGGCGAAACACCGGGGAGCTGTTTTTT
CDR3 protein: CASSPPGQGRNTGELFF
clone size: .
J gene: TRBJ2-2
D gene: TRBD1
V gene: TRBV18

CDR3 DNA: TGTGCCAGCAGCTTCCGGACAGAGGACACTGAAGCTTTCTTT
CDR3 protein: CASSFRTEDTEAFF
clone size: .
J gene: TRBJ1-1
D gene: .
V gene: TRBV7-9

CDR3 DNA: TGTGCCAGTAGTAGCGGGGACAGTTGGACTAAGTTGGGCTACACCTTC
CDR3 protein: CASSSGDSWTKLGYTF
clone size: .
J gene: TRBJ1-2
D gene: TRBD1
V gene: TRBV19

CDR3 DNA: TGTGCCAGCAGTCCCGGACTAGCTTTCGGGGAGCTGTTTTTT
CDR3 protein: CASSPGLAFGELFF
clone size: .
J gene: TRBJ2-2
D gene: TRBD2
V gene: TRBV7-2

CDR3 DNA: TGTGCCAGCAGCTTGACCGGGACTAACTACAATGAGCAGTTCTTC
CDR3 protein: CASSLTGTNYNEQFF
clone size: .
J gene: TRBJ2-1
D gene: TRBD2
V gene: TRBV11-2

CDR3 DNA: TGTGCCAGTAGCACGCAACATTCTGGGGCCAACGTCCTGACTTTC
CDR3 protein: CASSTQHSGANVLTF
clone size: .
J gene: TRBJ2-6
D gene: .
V gene: TRBV19

CDR3 DNA: TGTGCCAGCAGCTCTTGGGCGCTTCAAGAGACCCAGTACTTC
CDR3 protein: CASSSWALQETQYF
clone size: .
J gene: TRBJ2-5
D gene: .
V gene: TRBV5-5

CDR3 DNA: TGTGCCAGCAGTGGATATAGTCTTTATAGCAATCGGCCCCAGCATTTT
CDR3 protein: CASSGYSLYSNRPQHF
clone size: .
J gene: TRBJ1-5
D gene: .
V gene: TRBV2

CDR3 DNA: TGTGCCAGTAACCTAGCGGGAGGCGAGACCCAGTACTTC
CDR3 protein: CASNLAGGETQYF
clone size: once
J gene: TRBJ2-5
D gene: TRBD2
V gene: TRBV19

CDR3 DNA: TGTGCCAGCAGGGCGGACAGGTCTGGTCGAAACACTGAAGCTTTCTTT
CDR3 protein: CASRADRSGRNTEAFF
clone size: .
J gene: TRBJ1-1
D gene: TRBD1
V gene: TRBV2

CDR3 DNA: TGTGCCAGCTCACCCACAGGCTTCACCGGGGAGCTGTTTTTT
CDR3 protein: CASSPTGFTGELFF
clone size: .
J gene: TRBJ2-2
D gene: .
V gene: TRBV18

CDR3 DNA: TGTGCCAGTAGTAACCTACAGGGTACTTCACCCCTCCACTTT
CDR3 protein: CASSNLQGTSPLHF
clone size: .
J gene: TRBJ1-6
D gene: .
V gene: TRBV19

CDR3 DNA: TGTGCCAGCAGCTTAGGTGGCGGGAGGGAGTACAATGAGCAGTTCTTC
CDR3 protein: CASSLGGGREYNEQFF
clone size: once
J gene: TRBJ2-1
D gene: TRBD2
V gene: TRBV7-9

CDR3 DNA: TGTGCCAGCAGCTTTCAGGGGACCTACGAGCAGTACTTC
CDR3 protein: CASSFQGTYEQYF
clone size: .
J gene: TRBJ2-7
D gene: .
V gene: TRBV5-8

CDR3 DNA: TGTGCCAGCTCACCACCGGGACATGCAACTAATGAAAAACTGTTTTTT
CDR3 protein: CASSPPGHATNEKLFF
clone size: .
J gene: TRBJ1-4
D gene: .
V gene: TRBV18

CDR3 DNA: TGCAGCGTTGTGACAGACTACAATGAGCAGTTCTTC
CDR3 protein: CSVVTDYNEQFF
clone size: .
J gene: TRBJ2-1
D gene: .
V gene: TRBV29-1

CDR3 DNA: TGCGCCAGCAGCCAAGATGGGGCGGGGGGTGGCTATGAGCAGTTCTTC
CDR3 protein: CASSQDGAGGGYEQFF
clone size: few
J gene: TRBJ2-1
D gene: TRBD2
V gene: TRBV4-1

CDR3 DNA: TGCGCCAGCAGCCAAGAGGTTCTAGCTGGTACGCAGTATTTT
CDR3 protein: CASSQEVLAGTQYF
clone size: .
J gene: TRBJ2-3
D gene: .
V gene: TRBV4-1

CDR3 DNA: TGTGCCAGCAGATCTAGCAGCTCCTACGAGCAGTACTTC
CDR3 protein: CASRSSSSYEQYF
clone size: once
J gene: TRBJ2-7
D gene: .
V gene: TRBV21-1

CDR3 DNA: TGTGCCAGCAGCGGCCTTCTAGACGAGCAGTACTTC
CDR3 protein: CASSGLLDEQYF
clone size: .
J gene: TRBJ2-7
D gene: .
V gene: TRBV9

CDR3 DNA: TGCGCCAGCAGCCAAGAGAAAGGGGTTGGCTATGGCTACACCTTC
CDR3 protein: CASSQEKGVGYGYTF
clone size: .
J gene: TRBJ1-2
D gene: .
V gene: TRBV4-1

CDR3 DNA: TGTGCCTGGAGTGTATATAGCGGGGGGGCGTATGAGCAGTTCTTC
CDR3 protein: CAWSVYSGGAYEQFF
clone size: .
J gene: TRBJ2-1
D gene: TRBD2
V gene: TRBV30

CDR3 DNA: TGTGCCAGCAGCGCCACCGGGACTAGCTGGGGAGGCTCCTACAATGAGCAGTTCTTC
CDR3 protein: CASSATGTSWGGSYNEQFF
clone size: .
J gene: TRBJ2-1
D gene: TRBD2
V gene: TRBV5-4

CDR3 DNA: TGTGCCAGCAGCGTAGGCGGGGCATCCTACAATGAGCAGTTCTTC
CDR3 protein: CASSVGGASYNEQFF
clone size: .
J gene: TRBJ2-1
D gene: .
V gene: TRBV9

CDR3 DNA: TGTGCCTGGAGCGGACAGAGGAACACTGAAGCTTTCTTT
CDR3 protein: CAWSGQRNTEAFF
clone size: .
J gene: TRBJ1-1
D gene: .
V gene: TRBV30

CDR3 DNA: TGCGCCAGCAGCCGCCCCGGACAGGGGCTCCACACTGAAGCTTTCTTT
CDR3 protein: CASSRPGQGLHTEAFF
clone size: .
J gene: TRBJ1-1
D gene: TRBD1
V gene: TRBV4-1

CDR3 DNA: TGCAGTTCTGCCCTCGGTGGAGATACGCAGTATTTT
CDR3 protein: CSSALGGDTQYF
clone size: .
J gene: TRBJ2-3
D gene: .
V gene: TRBV29-1

CDR3 DNA: TGTGCCAGCAGTTACTCCCTGAGTTCCTACGAGCAGTACTTC
CDR3 protein: CASSYSLSSYEQYF
clone size: .
J gene: TRBJ2-7
D gene: .
V gene: TRBV6-5

CDR3 DNA: TGCGCCAGCAGCCAAGCTTCCGGACAGGGGGCCGCCTATGGCTACACCTTC
CDR3 protein: CASSQASGQGAAYGYTF
clone size: once
J gene: TRBJ1-2
D gene: TRBD1
V gene: TRBV4-1

CDR3 DNA: TGTGCCAGCAGTTACCTAGCAGGGGTTGAAGAGACCCAGTACTTC
CDR3 protein: CASSYLAGVEETQYF
clone size: once
J gene: TRBJ2-5
D gene: .
V gene: TRBV6-6

CDR3 DNA: TGTGCCAGTGCAGGGGCCCCTTACGATGGCTACACCTTC
CDR3 protein: CASAGAPYDGYTF
clone size: .
J gene: TRBJ1-2
D gene: .
V gene: TRBV19

CDR3 DNA: TGTGCCAGCAGCTATAACACAGATACGCAGTATTTT
CDR3 protein: CASSYNTDTQYF
clone size: .
J gene: TRBJ2-3
D gene: .
V gene: TRBV2

CDR3 DNA: TGCGCCAGCAGCACCGGGGAGGAAGCTTTCTTT
CDR3 protein: CASSTGEEAFF
clone size: .
J gene: TRBJ1-1
D gene: .
V gene: TRBV5-1

CDR3 DNA: TGTGCCAGCAGTGACCCGCCATACAAGGAGCATAATTCACCCCTCCACTTT
CDR3 protein: CASSDPPYKEHNSPLHF
clone size: .
J gene: TRBJ1-6
D gene: .
V gene: TRBV6-1

CDR3 DNA: TGTGCCAGCAGTGAAGTGGCGGGACAGGGCAATCAGCCCCAGCATTTT
CDR3 protein: CASSEVAGQGNQPQHF
clone size: .
J gene: TRBJ1-5
D gene: TRBD1
V gene: TRBV6-1

CDR3 DNA: TGCAGTGTGCGGGACTACAATGAGCAGTTCTTC
CDR3 protein: CSVRDYNEQFF
clone size: .
J gene: TRBJ2-1
D gene: .
V gene: TRBV20-1

CDR3 DNA: TGTGCCAGCAGAACTGAGATTCGGACGGCGGGAGGCTACACCTTC
CDR3 protein: CASRTEIRTAGGYTF
clone size: .
J gene: TRBJ1-2
D gene: .
V gene: TRBV28

CDR3 DNA: TGTGCCAGCAGCCACCTTGGGGGGACAGGGGTGACCCAGTACTTC
CDR3 protein: CASSHLGGTGVTQYF
clone size: .
J gene: TRBJ2-5
D gene: TRBD1
V gene: TRBV2

CDR3 DNA: TGCGCCAGCAGCTTGGGGACAGGGTACGACGAGCAGTACTTC
CDR3 protein: CASSLGTGYDEQYF
clone size: .
J gene: TRBJ2-7
D gene: TRBD1
V gene: TRBV5-1

CDR3 DNA: TGTGCCTGGAGTAGGAAACAGGGAAGCAATCAGCCCCAGCATTTT
CDR3 protein: CAWSRKQGSNQPQHF
clone size: .
J gene: TRBJ1-5
D gene: .
V gene: TRBV30

CDR3 DNA: TGTGCCAGCAGCCCCTTAGGGGGCTACGAGCAGTACTTC
CDR3 protein: CASSPLGGYEQYF
clone size: .
J gene: TRBJ2-7
D gene: .
V gene: TRBV6-1

CDR3 DNA: TGCGCCAGCAGCCTTCCAGTGGATCCGGGACTAGCGGGAGGGTCCTACAATGAGCAGTTCTTC
CDR3 protein: CASSLPVDPGLAGGSYNEQFF
clone size: .
J gene: TRBJ2-1
D gene: TRBD2
V gene: TRBV5-1

CDR3 DNA: TGTGCCAGCAGCTTAGAAGGAGGGCCCCAGCATTTT
CDR3 protein: CASSLEGGPQHF
clone size: .
J gene: TRBJ1-5
D gene: .
V gene: TRBV7-9

CDR3 DNA: TGTGCCTGGAGTGTACGAGGGAATGAGCAGTTCTTC
CDR3 protein: CAWSVRGNEQFF
clone size: .
J gene: TRBJ2-1
D gene: .
V gene: TRBV30

CDR3 DNA: TGTGCCAGCAGCCCTTTCACCCCCCGGGACAGGGAAGTTGAGACCCAGTACTTC
CDR3 protein: CASSPFTPRDREVETQYF
clone size: .
J gene: TRBJ2-5
D gene: TRBD1
V gene: TRBV5-6

CDR3 DNA: TGTGCCAGCAGCTTGGCCCATTGGCAGGGACAATTTCGTGGCTATGGCTACACCTTC
CDR3 protein: CASSLAHWQGQFRGYGYTF
clone size: .
J gene: TRBJ1-2
D gene: .
V gene: TRBV5-4